This entry concerns a single T cell receptor beta chain. Its antigen is not identified. This sample was included in a study of OX40 agonist ivuxolimab in advanced cancers. Study-wide context: The drug used for patients, ivuxolimab, was an agonistic anti-OX40 (CD134) antibody. Overall study findings and caveats: The CD4+ and CD8+ T cells in the blood had expanded clonally by week 6 at 0.1 to 3.0 mg/kg.

Measured with immunoSEQ multiplex PCR; TCRdb has only the in-frame clones, and not every one. This sample yields about 70,000 clones, of which around nine tenths are seen a single time; over 2% belongs to the top ten. If patients had autoimmune disease history or systemic immunosuppression, they were excluded. This sample comprised CD4+ or CD8+ T cells sorted from blood, obtained in a trial of the OX40 agonist ivuxolimab. The clonotype originates from an adult with an advanced solid tumor such as melanoma, head and neck, liver or kidney cancer.

CDR3 coding DNA: TGTGCCAGCAGCTCGGGACTAGCGGGAGGGGAGCTGTTTTTT. It codes for CASSSGLAGGELFF. This sequence joins TRBV7-3 and TRBJ2-2, with 13 positions matching TRBD2. The J segment lost 8 bases and the V segment lost 4 bases, leaving 1 base of the junction unmatched. Germline V lookup: CDR1 SGHTA, CDR2 FQGTGA. The CDR3 contains 14 residues.